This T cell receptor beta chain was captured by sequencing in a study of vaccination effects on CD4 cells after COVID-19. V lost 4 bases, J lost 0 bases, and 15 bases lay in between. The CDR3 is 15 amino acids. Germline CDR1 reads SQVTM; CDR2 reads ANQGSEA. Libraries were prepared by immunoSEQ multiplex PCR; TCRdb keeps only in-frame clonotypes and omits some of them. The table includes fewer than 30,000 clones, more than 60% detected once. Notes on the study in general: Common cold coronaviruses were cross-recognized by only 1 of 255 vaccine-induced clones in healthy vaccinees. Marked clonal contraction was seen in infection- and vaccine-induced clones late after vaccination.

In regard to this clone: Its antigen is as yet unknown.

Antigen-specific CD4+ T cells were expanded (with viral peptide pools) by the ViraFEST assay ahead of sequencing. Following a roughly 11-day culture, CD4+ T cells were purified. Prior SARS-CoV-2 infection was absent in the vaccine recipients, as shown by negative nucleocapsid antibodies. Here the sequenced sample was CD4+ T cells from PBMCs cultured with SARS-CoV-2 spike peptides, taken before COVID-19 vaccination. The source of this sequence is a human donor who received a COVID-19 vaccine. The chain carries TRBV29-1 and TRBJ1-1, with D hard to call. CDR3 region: CSVVGIGGVNTEAFF. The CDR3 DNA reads TGCAGCGTTGTCGGTATTGGCGGAGTGAACACTGAAGCTTTCTTT.